The clone carrying this T cell receptor beta chain has only a few counts. These data originate in a study of T cells in Graves' hyperthyroidism and ophthalmopathy. RNA transcripts served as the template for amplifying TCR beta CDR3 regions. In the first-round RT-PCR of the TCR CDR3, the HTBI primer set was used. Each CDR3 protein is one row after TCRdb ran MiXCR on the multiplex PCR reads. The data show a few hundred thousand distinct CDR3 sequences, 15% to 20% seen once. Trimming cost V 6 bases and J 3 bases; bases outside gene matches: 11. CDR3 length: 16 amino acids. CDR1 and CDR2 from the germline V gene are MNHNS and SASEGT.

The origin of this receptor is a woman in her thirties or forties with Graves' ophthalmopathy. The source material was blood. The rearrangement links TRBV6-1 to TRBJ2-3; 8 positions match TRBD2. The CDR3 sequence is CASRSESGRGTDTQYF. In DNA form, the CDR3 reads TGTGCCAGCAGGTCAGAAAGCGGGAGAGGAACAGATACGCAGTATTTT.